This record covers a single T cell receptor beta chain. The V end was cut by 5 bases, the J end by 3 bases, with 13 bases between. There are 13 residues in the CDR3. In germline, CDR1 is GTSNPN, CDR2 SVGIG (reference sequence). In the original processing: Counts of nucleated cells, estimated from reference gene primer amplification, were obtained. Repertoires were generated with immunoSEQ multiplex PCR, while TCRdb's copy carries only in-frame clones and drops some. D and trimming were read from the DNA, whereas the V and J calls and clone size are those reported in that table. This sample has hundreds of thousands of clones, with 88% found just once. The entry originates in a study of blood T cell repertoires in COVID-19. In the study overall: PBMCs, B-cell-depleted T cells, or T cells provided the cDNA or gDNA that made up the material.

The sequence was obtained from a woman in her 70s with COVID-19, enrolled during active disease. This sequence joins TRBV30 and TRBJ1-1, with D possibly matching TRBD1 (5 bases). The specimen sequenced was peripheral blood. The CDR3 region is CAWRDYRDTEAFF. As DNA, the CDR3 is TGTGCCTGGCGGGACTATCGGGACACTGAAGCTTTCTTT.